This TCR beta chain was captured in a study of response to subunit inactivated influenza vaccine. The study, taken as a whole, reports: The study's authors posited that every seasonal influenza vaccination enlists few new T cells.

This clonotype showed up just a few times. The antigen is not known. TCRdb recomputed calls from the RT-PCR reads with MiXCR, one row per CDR3 protein. In the table there are about 650,000 distinct CDR3 sequences, around 15% of which are singletons. V was clipped by 0 bases and J by 5 bases, with 5 bases between them. This CDR3 region has 13 residues. The TCR comes from a man aged 50-59 years who received an inactivated influenza vaccine. The V and J genes are TRBV12-3 or TRBV12-4 and TRBJ2-1; D call uncertain. The material sequenced was PBMCs from blood, taken around 15 days before vaccination. CDR3 sequence reads: CASSLAFDNEQFF. CDR3 coding DNA: TGTGCCAGCAGTTTAGCTTTTGACAATGAGCAGTTCTTC.